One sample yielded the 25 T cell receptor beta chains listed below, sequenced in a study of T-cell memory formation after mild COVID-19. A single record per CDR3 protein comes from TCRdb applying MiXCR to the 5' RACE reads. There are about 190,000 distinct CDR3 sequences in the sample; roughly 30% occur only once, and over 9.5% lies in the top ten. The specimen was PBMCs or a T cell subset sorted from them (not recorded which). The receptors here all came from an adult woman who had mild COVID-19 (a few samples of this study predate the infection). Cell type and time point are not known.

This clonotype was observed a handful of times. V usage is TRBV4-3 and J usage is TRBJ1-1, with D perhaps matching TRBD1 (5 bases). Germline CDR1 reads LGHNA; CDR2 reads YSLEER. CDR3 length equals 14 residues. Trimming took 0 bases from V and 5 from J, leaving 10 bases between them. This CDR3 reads CASSQDSGGTEAFF. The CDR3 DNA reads TGCGCCAGCAGCCAAGATTCGGGGGGGACTGAAGCTTTCTTT.

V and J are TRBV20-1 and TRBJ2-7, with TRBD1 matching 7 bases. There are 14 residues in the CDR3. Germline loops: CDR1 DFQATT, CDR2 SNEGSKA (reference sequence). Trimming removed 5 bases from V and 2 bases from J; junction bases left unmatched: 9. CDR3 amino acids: CSAEAGTETYEQYF. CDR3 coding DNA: TGCAGTGCTGAAGCCGGGACAGAGACCTACGAGCAGTACTTC.

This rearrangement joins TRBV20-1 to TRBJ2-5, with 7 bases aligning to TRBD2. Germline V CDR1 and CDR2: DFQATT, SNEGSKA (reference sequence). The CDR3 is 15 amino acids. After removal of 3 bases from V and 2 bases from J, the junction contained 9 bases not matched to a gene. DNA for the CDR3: TGCAGTGCTAGCCTGCAGGGACTACTACAAGAGACCCAGTACTTC. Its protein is CSASLQGLLQETQYF.

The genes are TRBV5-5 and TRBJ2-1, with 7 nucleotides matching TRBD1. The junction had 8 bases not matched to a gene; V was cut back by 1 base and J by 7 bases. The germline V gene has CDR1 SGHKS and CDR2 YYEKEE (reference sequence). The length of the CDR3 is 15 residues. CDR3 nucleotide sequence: TGTGCCAGCAGCTTGTCGACAGGGACATTAAATGAGCAGTTCTTC. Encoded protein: CASSLSTGTLNEQFF.

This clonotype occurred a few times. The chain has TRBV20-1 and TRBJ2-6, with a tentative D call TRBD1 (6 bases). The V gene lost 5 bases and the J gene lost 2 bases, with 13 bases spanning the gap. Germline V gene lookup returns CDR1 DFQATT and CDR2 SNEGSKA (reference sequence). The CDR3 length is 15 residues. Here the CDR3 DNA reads TGCAGTGCTCCCGGGACATCTGCTGGGGCCAACGTCCTGACTTTC. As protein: CSAPGTSAGANVLTF.

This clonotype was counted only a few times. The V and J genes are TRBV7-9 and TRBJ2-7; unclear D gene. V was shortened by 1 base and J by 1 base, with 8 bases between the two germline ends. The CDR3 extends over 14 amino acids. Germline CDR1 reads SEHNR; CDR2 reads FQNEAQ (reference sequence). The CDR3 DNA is TGTGCCAGCAGCTTAGACGCCGGATCCTACGAGCAGTACTTC. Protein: CASSLDAGSYEQYF.

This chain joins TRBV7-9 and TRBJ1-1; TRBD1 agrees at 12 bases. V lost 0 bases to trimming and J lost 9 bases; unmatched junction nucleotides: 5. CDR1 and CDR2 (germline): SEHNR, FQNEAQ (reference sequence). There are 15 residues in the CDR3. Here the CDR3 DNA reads TGTGCCAGCAGCTTAGCGGGACAGGGGGCTTTGAAAGCTTTCTTT. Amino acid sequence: CASSLAGQGALKAFF.

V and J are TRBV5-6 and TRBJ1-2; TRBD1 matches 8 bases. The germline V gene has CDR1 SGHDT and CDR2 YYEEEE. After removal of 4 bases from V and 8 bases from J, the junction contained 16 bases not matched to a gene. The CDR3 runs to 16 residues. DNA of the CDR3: TGTGCCAGCAGCCCTACCTGGGCTACAGGGGGTCGCGGCTACACCTTC. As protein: CASSPTWATGGRGYTF.

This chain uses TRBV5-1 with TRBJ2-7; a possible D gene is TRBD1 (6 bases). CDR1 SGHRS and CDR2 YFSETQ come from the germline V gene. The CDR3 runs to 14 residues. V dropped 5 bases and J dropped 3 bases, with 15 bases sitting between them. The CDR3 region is CASRNYRESYEQYF. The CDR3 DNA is TGCGCCAGCAGGAATTACAGGGAGAGCTACGAGCAGTACTTC.

This CDR3 reads CAINRGREQYF. CDR3 bases: TGTGCCATAAACAGGGGACGGGAGCAGTACTTC. This rearrangement joins TRBV12-3 or TRBV12-4 to TRBJ2-7; 7 bases are shared with TRBD1. Unmatched junction bases numbered 7, after V lost 10 bases and J lost 7 bases. This CDR3 region has 11 residues.

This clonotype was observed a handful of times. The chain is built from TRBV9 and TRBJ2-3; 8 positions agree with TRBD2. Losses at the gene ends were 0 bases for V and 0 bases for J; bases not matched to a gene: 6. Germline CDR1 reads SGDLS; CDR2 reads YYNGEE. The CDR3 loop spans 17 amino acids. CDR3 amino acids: CASSVGVSGVSTDTQYF. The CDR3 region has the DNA TGTGCCAGCAGCGTAGGGGTTAGCGGGGTTAGCACAGATACGCAGTATTTT.

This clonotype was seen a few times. Written as DNA, the CDR3 is TGTGCCAGCAGCCCCGTGAGCCTCTATGGCTACACCTTC. It yields the protein CASSPVSLYGYTF. This chain uses TRBV7-9 with TRBJ1-2; no firm D call. This CDR3 has 13 residues. CDR1 and CDR2 from the germline V gene are SEHNR and FQNEAQ (reference sequence). V was trimmed by 5 bases and J by 4 bases, leaving 11 bases between them. The whole variable domain, filled in from reference TRBV7-9 and TRBJ1-2, reads DTGVSQNPRHKITKRGQNVTFRCDPISEHNRLYWYRQTLGQGPEFLTYFQNEAQLEKSRLLSDRFSAERPKGSFSTLEIQRTEQGDSAMYLCASSPVSLYGYTFGSGTRLTVV.

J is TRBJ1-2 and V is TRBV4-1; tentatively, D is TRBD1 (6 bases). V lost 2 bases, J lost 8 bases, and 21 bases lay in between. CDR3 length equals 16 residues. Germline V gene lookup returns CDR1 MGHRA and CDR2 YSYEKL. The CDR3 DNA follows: TGCGCCAGCAGCCAACCAGGACTACAGGGTAGTCGGGGCTACACCTTC. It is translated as CASSQPGLQGSRGYTF.

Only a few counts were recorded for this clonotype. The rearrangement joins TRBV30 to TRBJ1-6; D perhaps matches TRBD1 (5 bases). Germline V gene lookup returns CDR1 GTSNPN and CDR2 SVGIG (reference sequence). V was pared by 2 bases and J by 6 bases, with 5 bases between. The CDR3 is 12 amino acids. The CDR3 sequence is CAWSRGNSPLHF. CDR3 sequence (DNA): TGTGCCTGGAGTAGGGGTAATTCACCCCTCCACTTT.

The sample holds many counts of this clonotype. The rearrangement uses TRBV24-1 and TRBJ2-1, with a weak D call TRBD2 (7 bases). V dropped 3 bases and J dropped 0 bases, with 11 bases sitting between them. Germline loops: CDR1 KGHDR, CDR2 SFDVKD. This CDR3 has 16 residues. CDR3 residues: CATSDREGGSYNEQFF. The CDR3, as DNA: TGTGCCACCAGTGATAGGGAGGGGGGCTCCTACAATGAGCAGTTCTTC.

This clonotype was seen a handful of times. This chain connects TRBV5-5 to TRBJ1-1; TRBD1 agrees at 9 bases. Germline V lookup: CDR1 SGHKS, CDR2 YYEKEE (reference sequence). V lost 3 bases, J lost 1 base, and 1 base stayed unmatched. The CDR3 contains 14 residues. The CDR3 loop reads CASSWGQGNTEAFF. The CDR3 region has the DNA TGTGCCAGCAGCTGGGGACAGGGGAACACTGAAGCTTTCTTT.

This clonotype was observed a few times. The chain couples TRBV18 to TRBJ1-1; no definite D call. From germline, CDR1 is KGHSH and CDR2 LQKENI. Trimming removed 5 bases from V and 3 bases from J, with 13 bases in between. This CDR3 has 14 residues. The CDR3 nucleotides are TGTGCCAGCTCAGGTGTGGGTTTGGACACTGAAGCTTTCTTT. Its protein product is CASSGVGLDTEAFF. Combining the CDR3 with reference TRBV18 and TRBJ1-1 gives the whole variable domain NAGVMQNPRHLVRRRGQEARLRCSPMKGHSHVYWYRQLPEEGLKFMVYLQKENIIDESGMPKERFSAEFPKEGPSILRIQQVVRGDSAAYFCASSGVGLDTEAFFGQGTRLTVV.

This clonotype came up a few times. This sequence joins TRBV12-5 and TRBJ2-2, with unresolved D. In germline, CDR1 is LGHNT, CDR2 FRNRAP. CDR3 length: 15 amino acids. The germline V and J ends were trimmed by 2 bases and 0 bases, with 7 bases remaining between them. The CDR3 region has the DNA TGTGCTAGTGGTTTGTTGGCCGCGAACACCGGGGAGCTGTTTTTT. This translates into CASGLLAANTGELFF.

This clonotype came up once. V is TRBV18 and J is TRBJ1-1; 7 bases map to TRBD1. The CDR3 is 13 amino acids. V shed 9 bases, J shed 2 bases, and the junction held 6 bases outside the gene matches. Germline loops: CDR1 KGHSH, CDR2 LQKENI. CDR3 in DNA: TGTGCCAGTAACCGGGACAGAAACACTGAAGCTTTCTTT. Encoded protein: CASNRDRNTEAFF. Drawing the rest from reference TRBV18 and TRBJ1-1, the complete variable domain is NAGVMQNPRHLVRRRGQEARLRCSPMKGHSHVYWYRQLPEEGLKFMVYLQKENIIDESGMPKERFSAEFPKEGPSILRIQQVVRGDSAAYFCASNRDRNTEAFFGQGTRLTVV.

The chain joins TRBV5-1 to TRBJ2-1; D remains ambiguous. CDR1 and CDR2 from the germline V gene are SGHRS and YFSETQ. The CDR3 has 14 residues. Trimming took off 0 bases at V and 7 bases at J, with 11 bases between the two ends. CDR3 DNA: TGCGCCAGCAGCTTGGTCGTAGGGAAGAATGAGCAGTTCTTC. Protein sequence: CASSLVVGKNEQFF.

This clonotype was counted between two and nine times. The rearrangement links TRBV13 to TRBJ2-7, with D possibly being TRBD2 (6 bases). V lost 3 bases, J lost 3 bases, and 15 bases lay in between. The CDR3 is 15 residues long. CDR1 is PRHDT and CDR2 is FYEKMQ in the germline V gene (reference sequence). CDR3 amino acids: CASSFIGGPIYEQYF. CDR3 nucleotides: TGTGCCAGCAGCTTTATAGGAGGGCCCATCTACGAGCAGTACTTC.

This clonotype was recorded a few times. CDR3 region: CATSRESGLAVNSYEQYF. CDR3 DNA: TGTGCCACCAGCAGAGAAAGTGGTCTAGCAGTAAACTCCTACGAGCAGTACTTC. This sequence joins TRBV15 and TRBJ2-7; possible D gene TRBD2, 5 bases. CDR3 length equals 18 residues. Trimming shortened V by 0 bases and J by 0 bases, and 18 bases separated the two germline ends. Germline V gene data show CDR1 as LNHNV and CDR2 as YYDKDF (reference sequence).

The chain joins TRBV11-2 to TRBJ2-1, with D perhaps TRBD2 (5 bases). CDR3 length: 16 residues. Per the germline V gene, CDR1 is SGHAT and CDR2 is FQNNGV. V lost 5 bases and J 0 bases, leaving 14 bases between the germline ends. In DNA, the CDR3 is TGTGCCAGCAGCCGCGGACTCATCAGCTCCTACAATGAGCAGTTCTTC. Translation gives CASSRGLISSYNEQFF.

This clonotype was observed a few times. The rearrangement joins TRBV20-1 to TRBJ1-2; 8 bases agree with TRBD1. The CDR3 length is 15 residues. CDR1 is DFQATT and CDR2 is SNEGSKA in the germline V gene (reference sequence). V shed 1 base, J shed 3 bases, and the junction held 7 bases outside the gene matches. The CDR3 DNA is TGCAGTGCTAGAGCAGGGGGCGCAGGGGACTATGGCTACACCTTC. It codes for CSARAGGAGDYGYTF.

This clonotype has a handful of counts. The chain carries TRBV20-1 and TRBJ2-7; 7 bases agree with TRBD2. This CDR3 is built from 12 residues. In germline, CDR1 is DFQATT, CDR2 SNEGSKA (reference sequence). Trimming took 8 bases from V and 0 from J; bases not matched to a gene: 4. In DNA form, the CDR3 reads TGCAGTACGGGGGGAAGCTCCTACGAGCAGTACTTC. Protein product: CSTGGSSYEQYF.